What follows is one T cell receptor (beta chain) and its context. Its antigen is undetermined. This specimen belongs to a study of a mutant IDH1 vaccine in newly diagnosed glioma. Study context: An approximately 62% male, roughly 40% female split and a mean age of 40.4 years characterized treated patients. Former treatment meant radiotherapy, temozolomide, or both; the majority had gotten both. Overall study findings and caveats: Whatever changes occurred in top peripheral T cell clonotypes seemed unrelated to pseudoprogression.

TCRdb's copy holds only in-frame clones and misses some; the assay was immunoSEQ multiplex PCR. The sample holds tens of thousands of clones; around 84% are singletons and the top ten take roughly 2%. Time point of the sample: week 35, safety follow-up. Every vaccine dose comprised 300 ug of mutant IDH1 20-mer peptide plus topical imiquimod. Donors had new IDH1-mutant astrocytomas of WHO grade 3 or 4 (ATRX-lost). This sample comprised PBMCs, obtained from a glioma patient whose treatment included an IDH1 peptide vaccine. This sequence was found in a man younger than 45 with glioma.

CDR3 protein: CASSVRSDEQFF. CDR3 nucleotides: TGTGCCAGTAGTGTACGGAGTGATGAGCAGTTCTTC. V gene TRBV19 combines with J gene TRBJ2-1; unclear D gene. This CDR3 has 12 residues. Trimming took off 5 bases at V and 8 bases at J, with 10 bases between the two ends. The germline V gene encodes CDR1 LNHDA and CDR2 SQIVND (reference sequence).